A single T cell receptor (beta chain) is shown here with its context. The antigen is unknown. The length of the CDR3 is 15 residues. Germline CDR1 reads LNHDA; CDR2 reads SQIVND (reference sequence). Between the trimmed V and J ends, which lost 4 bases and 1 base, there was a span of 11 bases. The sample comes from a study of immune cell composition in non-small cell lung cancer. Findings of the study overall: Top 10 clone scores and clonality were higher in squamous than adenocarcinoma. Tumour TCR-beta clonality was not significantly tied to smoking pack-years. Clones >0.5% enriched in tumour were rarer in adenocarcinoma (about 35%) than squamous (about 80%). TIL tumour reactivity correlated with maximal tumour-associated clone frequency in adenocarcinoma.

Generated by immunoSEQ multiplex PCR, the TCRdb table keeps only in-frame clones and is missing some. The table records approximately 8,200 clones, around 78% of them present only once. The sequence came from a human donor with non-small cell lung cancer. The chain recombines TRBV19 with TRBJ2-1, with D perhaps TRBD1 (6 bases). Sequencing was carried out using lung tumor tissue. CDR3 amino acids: CASSTLQGSYNEQFF. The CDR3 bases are TGTGCCAGTAGTACCCTACAGGGATCCTACAATGAGCAGTTCTTC.